The 2 T cell receptor beta chains below come from one sample, sequenced in a study of molecular identifiers for immune sequencing clone quantification. TCRdb independently ran MiXCR on the PCR reads; one entry per CDR3 protein. The sample holds approximately 670,000 distinct CDR3 sequences; about 20% are singletons and the top ten take around 0.9%. Sequenced material: naive CD8+ T cells from blood, with Jurkat cell RNA spiked in. Documented subset: FACS-sorted CD8+CD4-CCR7+CD45RA+ naive T cells. The receptors stem from a human donor in good health. Some libraries in this study had Jurkat cell RNA spiked in.

This clonotype has a count of ten or more. V usage is TRBV5-4 and J usage is TRBJ2-3, with D perhaps TRBD2 (6 bases). This CDR3 contains 16 residues. V shed 2 bases and J shed 4 bases, with 17 bases lying between them. CDR1 is SGHNT, CDR2 YYREEE, per germline (reference sequence). CDR3 in DNA: TGTGCCAGCAGCTTTGGTAGCGGCCTTAGCGCAGATACGCAGTATTTT. Translated, it gives CASSFGSGLSADTQYF.

The chain recombines TRBV7-9 with TRBJ2-7, with D unresolved. Looked up from germline, CDR1 is SEHNR and CDR2 is FQNEAQ (reference sequence). Trimming took off 1 base at V and 6 bases at J, with 7 bases between the two ends. CDR3 size: 12 residues. As DNA, the CDR3 is TGTGCCAGCAGCTTAGGGTTGAGCGAGCAGTACTTC. It yields the protein CASSLGLSEQYF.